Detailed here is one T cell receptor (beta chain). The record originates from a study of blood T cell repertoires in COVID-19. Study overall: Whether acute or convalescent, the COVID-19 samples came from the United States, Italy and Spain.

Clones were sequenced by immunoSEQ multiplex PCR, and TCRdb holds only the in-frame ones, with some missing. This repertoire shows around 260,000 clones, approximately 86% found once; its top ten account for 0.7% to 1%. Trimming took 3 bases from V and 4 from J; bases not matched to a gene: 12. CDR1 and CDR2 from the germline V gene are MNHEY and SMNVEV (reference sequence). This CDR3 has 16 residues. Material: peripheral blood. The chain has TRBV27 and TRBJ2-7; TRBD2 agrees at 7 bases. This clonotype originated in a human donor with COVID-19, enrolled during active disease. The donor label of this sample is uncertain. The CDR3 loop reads CASSFPLLTSNYEQYF. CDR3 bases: TGTGCCAGCAGTTTCCCTCTTCTGACTAGCAATTACGAGCAGTACTTC.